The rows below give T cell receptor beta chains drawn from one sample of a study of shared clonotypes between healthy human individuals. The repertoire was sequenced with immunoSEQ multiplex PCR; TCRdb's copy has only in-frame clones and lacks some. Seen here are 2 million to 3 million clones, 93% observed once, and the top ten hold 0.36%. Sequenced: naive CD4+ T cells from PBMCs. Receptors originate from a man between 18 and 35 years old in good health. Some clones in this sample may be carry-over from other donors' samples. Both conserved end residues are part of each CDR3. Each record gives: clone size, J gene, V gene, D gene, CDR3 DNA, CDR3 protein. D genes are given only for firm matches. Not every row has a clone size; where given, it reads once, few, many or a size class.

NA,TRBJ2-1,TRBV5-6,TRBD2,TGTGCCAGCAGCCCCTTAGCGGGAGGGCTCTATGAGCAGTTCTTC,CASSPLAGGLYEQFF
NA,TRBJ1-1,TRBV13,TRBD1,TGTGCCAGCAGCCACACCCGAGGGAGACGGGGGACAGTTACTGAAGCTTTCTTT,CASSHTRGRRGTVTEAFF
NA,TRBJ2-7,TRBV5-4,NA,TGTGCCAGCAGCTCGAGCGGATCCAGCTCCTACGAGCAGTACTTC,CASSSSGSSSYEQYF
NA,TRBJ1-2,TRBV25-1,TRBD1,TGTGCCAGCAGTGAGTTGGTAGGGGGCGGTGATGGCTACACCTTC,CASSELVGGGDGYTF
NA,TRBJ1-1,TRBV7-8,NA,TGTGCCAGCAGCCCTAGTGGGGGCAGTACCTTCTTGAACACTGAAGCTTTCTTT,CASSPSGGSTFLNTEAFF
NA,TRBJ1-1,TRBV2,TRBD1,TGTGCCAGCAGTGAATCACAAGGGGGCCCAAAGAACACTGAAGCTTTCTTT,CASSESQGGPKNTEAFF
NA,TRBJ1-5,TRBV27,NA,TGTGCCAGCAGTCGATCAGGGCTTGAGGGCAATCAGCCCCAGCATTTT,CASSRSGLEGNQPQHF
NA,TRBJ2-1,TRBV5-5,NA,TGTGCCAGCAGCTTGAAGGGACTCTCAGGCAATGAGCAGTTCTTC,CASSLKGLSGNEQFF
once,TRBJ2-6,TRBV19,TRBD1,TGTGCCAGTAGTATCCGACAGGGGGCGCGTGGGGCCAACGTCCTGACTTTC,CASSIRQGARGANVLTF
once,TRBJ2-2,TRBV27,TRBD1,TGTGCCAGCAAAGGAGCGGGGACAGGGGGCGGAGGAAACTCCGGGGAGCTGTTTTTT,CASKGAGTGGGGNSGELFF
once,TRBJ1-1,TRBV11-2,NA,TGTGCCAGCAGCTTTGATATCGACACGGGAGCTTTCTTT,CASSFDIDTGAFF